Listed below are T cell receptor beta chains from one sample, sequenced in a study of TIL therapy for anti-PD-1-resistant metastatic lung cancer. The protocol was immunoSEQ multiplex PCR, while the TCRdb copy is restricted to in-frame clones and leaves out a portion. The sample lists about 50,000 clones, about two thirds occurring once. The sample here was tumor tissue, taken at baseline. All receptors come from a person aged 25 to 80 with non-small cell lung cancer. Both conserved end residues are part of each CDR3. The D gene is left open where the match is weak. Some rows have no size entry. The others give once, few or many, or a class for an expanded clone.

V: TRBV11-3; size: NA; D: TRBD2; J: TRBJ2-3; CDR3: CASSPGTSGRGDTQYF; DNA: TGTGCCAGCAGCCCCGGGACTAGCGGGAGGGGAGATACGCAGTATTTT
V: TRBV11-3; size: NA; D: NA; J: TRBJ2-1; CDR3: CASSLGTGPVEHRQFF; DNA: TGTGCCAGCAGCTTGGGAACAGGCCCTGTGGAACATCGGCAGTTCTTC
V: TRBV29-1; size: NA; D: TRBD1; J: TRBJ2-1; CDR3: CSVDQTGWTEQFF; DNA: TGCAGCGTTGACCAGACAGGGTGGACGGAGCAGTTCTTC
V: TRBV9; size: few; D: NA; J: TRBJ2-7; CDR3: CASSVESYSYEQYF; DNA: TGTGCCAGCAGCGTAGAAAGTTACTCCTACGAGCAGTACTTC
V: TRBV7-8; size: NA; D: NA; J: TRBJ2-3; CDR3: CASSPSTNTQYF; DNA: TGTGCCAGCAGCCCTAGCACAAATACGCAGTATTTT
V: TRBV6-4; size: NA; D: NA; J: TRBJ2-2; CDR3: CASSDSAGSNTGELFF; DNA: TGTGCCAGCAGTGACTCTGCGGGGTCGAACACCGGGGAGCTGTTTTTT
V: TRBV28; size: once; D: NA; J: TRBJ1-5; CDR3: CASSPVEGASNQPQHF; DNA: TGTGCCAGCAGCCCTGTCGAAGGTGCCAGCAATCAGCCCCAGCATTTT
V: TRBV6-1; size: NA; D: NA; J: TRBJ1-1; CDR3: CASSDFGLGSWGTEAFF; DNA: TGTGCCAGCAGTGATTTTGGGCTTGGGTCATGGGGCACTGAAGCTTTCTTT
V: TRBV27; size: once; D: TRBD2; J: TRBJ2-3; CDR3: CASSLSAGGGDTQYF; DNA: TGTGCCAGCAGTTTATCGGCGGGGGGCGGAGATACGCAGTATTTT
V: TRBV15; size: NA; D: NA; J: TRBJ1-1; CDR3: CATSRGLYEAFF; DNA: TGTGCCACCAGCAGAGGGCTTTATGAAGCTTTCTTT
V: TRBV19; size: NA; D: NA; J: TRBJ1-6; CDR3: CASSIVGVDASPLHF; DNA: TGTGCCAGTAGTATAGTTGGGGTTGACGCTTCACCCCTCCACTTT
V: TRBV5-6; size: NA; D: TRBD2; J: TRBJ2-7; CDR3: CASSSGLAGVQTYLEQYF; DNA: TGTGCCAGCAGCTCAGGACTAGCGGGAGTTCAAACCTACTTGGAGCAGTACTTC
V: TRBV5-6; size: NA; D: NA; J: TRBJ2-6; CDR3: CASSLPGSGANVLTF; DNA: TGTGCCAGCAGCTTACCAGGCTCTGGGGCCAACGTCCTGACTTTC